The 24 T cell receptor beta chains below come from one sample, sequenced in a study. Using its own MiXCR run on the 5' RACE reads, TCRdb lists one record per CDR3 protein. The sample shows tens of thousands of distinct CDR3 sequences, approximately 25% of them seen only once. The specimen was tumor-infiltrating naive CD4+ T cells sorted from the breast tumor. As for subset: naive CD4+ T cells, CD4+CD45RA+CD25-. These receptors were taken from a female donor with breast cancer.

The chain recombines TRBV5-5 with TRBJ2-2; D gene uncertain. The germline gives CDR1 SGHKS, CDR2 YYEKEE (reference sequence). The CDR3 is 14 residues long. The ends were cut back, 2 bases at V and 6 bases at J, with 11 bases in the middle. The CDR3 nucleotides are TGTGCCAGCAGCTTTTCCCGGACGTCCGGGGAGCTGTTTTTT. Protein sequence: CASSFSRTSGELFF.

The genes are TRBV5-1 and TRBJ2-1, with TRBD2 identical over 15 bases. J gave up 9 bases and V 3 bases, and 4 bases lay outside the gene matches. CDR1 SGHRS and CDR2 YFSETQ come from the germline V gene. CDR3 length equals 15 residues. The CDR3 loop is CASSSGLAGGPEQFF. CDR3 nucleotides: TGCGCCAGCAGCTCGGGACTAGCGGGGGGCCCTGAGCAGTTCTTC. The variable domain in full, with the rest retrieved from reference TRBV5-1 and TRBJ2-1, is KAGVTQTPRYLIKTRGQQVTLSCSPISGHRSVSWYQQTPGQGLQFLFEYFSETQRNKGNFPGRFSGRQFSNSRSEMNVSTLELGDSALYLCASSSGLAGGPEQFFGPGTRLTVL.

The genes are TRBV4-2 and TRBJ1-2; no clear D. Germline values: CDR1 LGHNA, CDR2 YNFKEQ. Between the trimmed V and J ends, which lost 0 bases and 5 bases, there was a span of 13 bases. The CDR3 is 15 amino acids. The CDR3 loop is CASSQDAGIGYGYTF. The CDR3 DNA is TGTGCCAGCAGCCAAGATGCGGGGATTGGGTATGGCTACACCTTC.

This clonotype was seen ten or more times. The rearrangement uses TRBV7-9 and TRBJ1-1; D ambiguous. Germline lookup yields CDR1 SEHNR and CDR2 FQNEAQ (reference sequence). V lost 5 bases and J 5 bases, leaving 6 bases between the germline ends. This CDR3 region has 11 residues. The CDR3 nucleotides are TGTGCCAGCAGCCTCAAAACTGAAGCTTTCTTT. Translation gives CASSLKTEAFF.

This clonotype was seen a few times. CDR3 nucleotides: TGCGCCAGCGGCCCCGGACTAGCAGGAGATACGCAGTATTTT. Amino acids: CASGPGLAGDTQYF. The gene calls are TRBV5-1 and TRBJ2-3; TRBD2 matches 8 bases. Germline V lookup: CDR1 SGHRS, CDR2 YFSETQ. The CDR3 runs to 14 residues. V gave up 7 bases and J gave up 5 bases; unmatched junction bases: 9.

This clonotype was seen a few times. This sequence joins TRBV5-1 and TRBJ1-2; a possible D gene is TRBD1 (6 bases). Between the trimmed V and J ends, which lost 0 bases and 2 bases, there was a span of 11 bases. Germline values: CDR1 SGHRS, CDR2 YFSETQ. The CDR3 length is 15 residues. CDR3 loop: CASSLVGTSNYGYTF. The CDR3 nucleotides read TGCGCCAGCAGCTTGGTCGGGACATCCAACTATGGCTACACCTTC.

This clonotype came up a few times. This sequence joins TRBV5-1 and TRBJ1-5, with D maybe TRBD1 (6 bases). Germline V lookup: CDR1 SGHRS, CDR2 YFSETQ. Trimming removed 4 bases from V and 3 bases from J, with 14 bases in between. The CDR3 loop spans 15 amino acids. CDR3 sequence (DNA): TGCGCCAGCAGCGCTTTTGGGGGGCCCAATCAGCCCCAGCATTTT. It encodes CASSAFGGPNQPQHF.

This clonotype was counted at least ten times. The CDR3 spells CASSAWGDSTDTQYF. The CDR3 nucleotides read TGTGCCAGCAGCGCCTGGGGAGATTCCACAGATACGCAGTATTTT. This sequence joins TRBV7-3 and TRBJ2-3, with a weak D call TRBD2 (5 bases). Germline V gene data show CDR1 as SGHTA and CDR2 as FQGTGA. This CDR3 contains 15 residues. Between the trimmed V and J ends, which lost 5 bases and 2 bases, there was a span of 14 bases.

This sequence joins TRBV6-5 and TRBJ1-2; no definite D call. The CDR3 contains 14 residues. With 5 bases removed from V and 4 bases from J, the gap between germline ends came to 14 bases. Germline V lookup: CDR1 MNHEY, CDR2 SVGAGI. Here the CDR3 reads CASSPRQEIYGYTF. As DNA, the CDR3 is TGTGCCAGCAGTCCCAGACAAGAGATCTATGGCTACACCTTC.

The chain has TRBV7-9 and TRBJ1-5, with D tentatively TRBD1 (5 bases). This CDR3 comprises 15 residues. Trimming shortened V by 7 bases and J by 7 bases, and 20 bases separated the two germline ends. CDR1 SEHNR and CDR2 FQNEAQ come from the germline V gene (reference sequence). CDR3 DNA: TGTGCCAGCACGCAGACCGCAGGGAGCGACCAGCCCCAGCATTTT. It yields the protein CASTQTAGSDQPQHF.

The chain is built from TRBV2 and TRBJ2-3; D tentatively fits TRBD1 or TRBD2 (7 bases each). The V and J ends lost 11 bases and 1 base respectively, with 19 bases between them. This CDR3 contains 15 residues. Germline V gene data show CDR1 as SNHLY and CDR2 as FYNNEI. The CDR3 here is CAVEGQGGGTDTQYF. The CDR3 region has the DNA TGTGCCGTAGAAGGTCAGGGGGGGGGCACAGATACGCAGTATTTT.

The chain joins TRBV5-4 to TRBJ2-7; tentative D call: TRBD1 (5 bases). The CDR3 is 14 residues long. The germline gives CDR1 SGHNT, CDR2 YYREEE (reference sequence). V dropped 2 bases and J dropped 2 bases, with 11 bases sitting between them. The chain's CDR3 is CASSFIGRAYEQYF. The CDR3 DNA sequence: TGTGCCAGCAGCTTTATCGGCAGGGCCTACGAGCAGTACTTC. Drawing the rest from reference TRBV5-4 and TRBJ2-7, the complete variable domain is ETGVTQSPTHLIKTRGQQVTLRCSSQSGHNTVSWYQQALGQGPQFIFQYYREEENGRGNFPPRFSGLQFPNYSSELNVNALELDDSALYLCASSFIGRAYEQYFGPGTRLTVT.

The rearrangement joins TRBV4-2 to TRBJ1-5; a weak D match, TRBD1 (5 bases). V was clipped by 0 bases and J by 4 bases, with 13 bases between them. Per germline, CDR1 LGHNA and CDR2 YNFKEQ. The CDR3 has 16 residues. The CDR3 reads CASSQDGDSRNQPQHF. CDR3 sequence (DNA): TGTGCCAGCAGCCAAGATGGTGACAGCCGAAATCAGCCCCAGCATTTT.

As to this clonotype: This may come from a read error, since a much larger clone is one base off. The chain links TRBV7-6 to TRBJ2-1; D is ambiguous. The germline V gene has CDR1 SGHVS and CDR2 FNYEAQ. This CDR3 has 13 amino acids. CDR3 loop: CASSWQSYNEQSF. The CDR3 DNA sequence: TGTGCCAGCAGCTGGCAGTCCTACAATGAGCAGTCCTTC.

This chain joins TRBV15 and TRBJ2-3; a possible D gene is TRBD1 (6 bases). The CDR3 runs to 18 residues. V was pared by 4 bases and J by 1 base, with 21 bases between. Looked up from germline, CDR1 is LNHNV and CDR2 is YYDKDF (reference sequence). Here the CDR3 reads CATSNGGRLRGGTDTQYF. The DNA of the CDR3 is TGTGCCACCAGCAATGGCGGCCGGCTCAGGGGTGGCACAGATACGCAGTATTTT.

This clonotype was detected only a few times. V gene TRBV6-2 or TRBV6-3 combines with J gene TRBJ1-6, with TRBD1 as a possible D gene (6 bases). Germline-derived CDR1 and CDR2 are MNHEY and SVGEGT. The V gene lost 5 bases and the J gene lost 9 bases, with 17 bases spanning the gap. This CDR3 has 15 amino acids. The CDR3 bases are TGTGCCAGCAGTGGCGGGGGCGCGGGACGTTCACCCCTCCACTTT. The encoded protein is CASSGGGAGRSPLHF.

The chain is built from TRBV20-1 and TRBJ2-1, with 7 nucleotides matching TRBD1. The germline CDR1 and CDR2 sequences are DFQATT and SNEGSKA (reference sequence). This CDR3 is 12 amino acids long. The CDR3 nucleotides are TGCAGAGCAGGGGGTTCGTACAATGAGCAGTTCTTC. This codes for CRAGGSYNEQFF.

This chain links TRBV7-3 with TRBJ2-3; 8 nucleotides align to TRBD2. Germline V gives CDR1 SGHTA, CDR2 FQGTGA. The length of the CDR3 is 15 residues. The V and J ends lost 0 bases and 3 bases, in that order; junction bases with no gene match: 2. The DNA of the CDR3 is TGTGCCAGCAGCTTAACCGGGAGGGCAACAGATACGCAGTATTTT. This translates into CASSLTGRATDTQYF.

In its sample, this clonotype was seen a few times. V is TRBV5-1 and J is TRBJ2-7, with 11 bases fitting TRBD1. The V gene end was trimmed by 4 bases and the J gene end by 4 bases; junction bases not matched to a gene: 4. Germline lookup yields CDR1 SGHRS and CDR2 YFSETQ. This CDR3 has 14 residues. CDR3 in DNA: TGCGCCAGCAGCACCGGGACAGGGGGTTACGAGCAGTACTTC. Protein: CASSTGTGGYEQYF.

This clonotype was counted only a few times. The rearrangement uses TRBV5-5 and TRBJ1-1; perhaps TRBD1 as D (5 bases). V was cut by 2 bases and J by 5 bases, with 10 bases left in between. The CDR3 consists of 13 residues. Germline V lookup: CDR1 SGHKS, CDR2 YYEKEE (reference sequence). CDR3: CASSFPGGTEAFF. In DNA, the CDR3 is TGTGCCAGCAGCTTTCCTGGGGGAACTGAAGCTTTCTTT.

This clonotype was found a few times. This sequence joins TRBV6-5 and TRBJ1-6; D is unclear. Trimming cost V 7 bases and J 7 bases, with 11 bases left between them. The germline V gene has CDR1 MNHEY and CDR2 SVGAGI. CDR3 length equals 13 residues. For the CDR3, the DNA is TGTGCCAGCATGGGCCCCCCGAATTCACCCCTCCACTTT. Amino acids: CASMGPPNSPLHF.

The chain combines TRBV30 with TRBJ2-7, with 9 nucleotides matching TRBD2. The CDR3 is made up of 15 amino acids. Germline lookup yields CDR1 GTSNPN and CDR2 SVGIG (reference sequence). V shed 3 bases, J shed 0 bases, and the junction held 6 bases outside the gene matches. In nucleotides, the CDR3 is TGTGCCTGGAGCCCCACAGCGGGAGGCTCCTACGAGCAGTACTTC. Translating gives CAWSPTAGGSYEQYF.

This clonotype was recorded a few times. The V gene is TRBV4-1, the J gene TRBJ2-4; the match to TRBD2 covers 7 bases. CDR1 MGHRA and CDR2 YSYEKL come from the germline V gene. Losses at the gene ends were 4 bases for V and 3 bases for J; bases not matched to a gene: 12. This CDR3 has 17 residues. CDR3 bases: TGCGCCAGCAGCCCTCTGGGGAGGGGTCAGGGCAAAAACATTCAGTACTTC. Protein product: CASSPLGRGQGKNIQYF.

To note about this clonotype: This may be a read error: a much more frequent sequence differs by one nucleotide. The chain combines TRBV7-2 with TRBJ1-1; the D gene is possibly TRBD1 (5 bases). The germline V gene encodes CDR1 SGHTA and CDR2 FQGNSA. There are 13 residues in the CDR3. The CDR3 spells CACSPQVNTEAFF. CDR3 coding DNA: TGTGCCTGCAGCCCACAGGTGAACACTGAAGCTTTCTTT.